These 17 T cell receptor beta chains were all obtained from the same sample, sequenced in a study of regulatory T cells in long-lasting Graves disease (dated by TCRdb to the early 2020s). Reading the label with the study, this specimen's time point is: newly diagnosed GD, antithyroid drugs for less than 3 months. For both TCR sequencing and RNA sequencing, RNA was extracted from PBMCs using TRIzol. The method was multiplex PCR. The sample was run on an Illumina HiSeq 4000. TCR beta libraries were built with iRepertoire HTBI primers and Arm-PCR amplification of CDR3 regions. The public reads were run again by TCRdb, first through fastp at Q25 and then through MiXCR, and only productive beta chains were kept. Each CDR3 protein appears once, grouped with its most common genes and DNA. Within this sample are some 500,000 distinct CDR3 sequences, with approximately 15% of them counted one time only. Of the sample, more than 8.5% is held by the ten largest clones.

The data also belong to a second study, concerning T cells in Graves' hyperthyroidism and ophthalmopathy.

The source was peripheral blood mononuclear cells (PBMCs), collected at new diagnosis, from a patient treated with antithyroid drugs. These receptors all stem from a man aged 30 to 39 with Graves disease. Donor details come from another sample of the same person, matched by shared clones.

Ten or more counts support this clonotype. CDR3 coding DNA: TGTGCCAGCAGACTCCGGACAGGGAGGTCCCAAGAGACCCAGTACTTC. Its translation: CASRLRTGRSQETQYF. This chain links TRBV2 with TRBJ2-5; 8 bases are shared with TRBD1. With 6 bases clipped from V and 1 base from J, the junction kept 10 bases outside the gene matches. CDR1 is SNHLY and CDR2 is FYNNEI in the germline V gene. The CDR3 extends over 16 amino acids.

This clonotype occurred many times. The chain recombines TRBV12-3 or TRBV12-4 with TRBJ1-5; 9 bases are shared with TRBD1. The length of the CDR3 is 15 residues. V trimming: 5 bases; J trimming: 7 bases; junction bases outside the gene matches: 9. The CDR3 loop reads CASSTPDRGKQPQHF. CDR3 nucleotide sequence: TGTGCCAGCAGTACACCGGACAGGGGAAAGCAGCCCCAGCATTTT.

This clonotype was counted at least ten times. This rearrangement joins TRBV20-1 to TRBJ2-1, with TRBD2 matching over 7 bases. J lost 7 bases, V lost 2 bases, and 14 bases had no gene match. The CDR3 totals 16 residues. Per germline, CDR1 DFQATT and CDR2 SNEGSKA (reference sequence). The CDR3 sequence is CSARPPGGGPWNEQFF. DNA of the CDR3: TGCAGTGCTAGACCGCCTGGGGGAGGGCCGTGGAATGAGCAGTTCTTC.

V is TRBV4-1 and J is TRBJ2-3; D possibly corresponds to TRBD2 (5 bases). Per germline, CDR1 MGHRA and CDR2 YSYEKL. The ends were cut back, 7 bases at V and 3 bases at J, with 8 bases in the middle. The CDR3 is 12 residues long. CDR3 DNA: TGCGCCAGCACCGGGATAACAGATACGCAGTATTTT. Amino acid sequence: CASTGITDTQYF.

The table lists this clonotype with many counts. The rearrangement joins TRBV20-1 to TRBJ2-1, with D perhaps TRBD1 or TRBD2 (5 bases each). Looked up from germline, CDR1 is DFQATT and CDR2 is SNEGSKA (reference sequence). The CDR3 loop spans 15 amino acids. Trimming shortened V by 3 bases and J by 5 bases, and 17 bases separated the two germline ends. CDR3 amino acids: CSASGVGDHHNEQFF. The CDR3 DNA sequence: TGCAGTGCTAGTGGGGTAGGGGACCACCACAATGAGCAGTTCTTC.

This clonotype appeared a few times. This rearrangement joins TRBV19 to TRBJ2-1, with a tentative D call TRBD1 (7 bases). The CDR3 runs to 16 residues. Germline V gene data show CDR1 as LNHDA and CDR2 as SQIVND (reference sequence). V was clipped by 5 bases and J by 5 bases, with 19 bases between them. DNA for the CDR3: TGTGCCAGTAGTGGAGGGGCACAGGGGATCCACAATGAGCAGTTCTTC. Translation gives CASSGGAQGIHNEQFF.

Many counts were recorded for this clonotype. At one end the junction does not follow the germline gene, possibly because of a read error. The chain is built from TRBV5-5 and TRBJ2-3, with D hard to call. The CDR3 sequence is 14 residues long. Germline values: CDR1 SGHKS, CDR2 YYEKEE (reference sequence). This chain's CDR3 is CSSSPRSAADTQYF. The CDR3 DNA sequence: TGTTCCAGCAGCCCCCGTTCTGCGGCAGATACGCAGTATTTT. The full variable domain, rest sourced from reference TRBV5-5 and TRBJ2-3, is DAGVTQSPTHLIKTRGQQVTLRCSPISGHKSVSWYQQVLGQGPQFIFQYYEKEERGRGNFPDRFSARQFPNYSSELNVNALLLGDSALYLCSSSPRSAADTQYFGPGTRLTVL.

The V gene is TRBV19, the J gene TRBJ2-3; 14 nucleotides agree with TRBD2. V trimming: 5 bases; J trimming: 7 bases; junction bases outside the gene matches: 11. The length of the CDR3 is 17 residues. In germline, CDR1 is LNHDA, CDR2 SQIVND (reference sequence). The CDR3 region has the DNA TGTGCCAGTAGTCCAAGGGGACTAGCGGGAGATGTAAATACGCAGTATTTT. It specifies CASSPRGLAGDVNTQYF. The full variable domain, in which reference TRBV19 and TRBJ2-3 provide the parts outside the CDR3, is DGGITQSPKYLFRKEGQNVTLSCEQNLNHDAMYWYRQDPGQGLRLIYYSQIVNDFQKGDIAEGYSVSREKKESFPLTVTSAQKNPTAFYLCASSPRGLAGDVNTQYFGPGTRLTVL.

This clonotype was observed many times. This chain uses TRBV2 with TRBJ1-5, with 9 nucleotides matching TRBD1. V lost 8 bases, J lost 5 bases, and 10 bases stayed unmatched. The germline V gene encodes CDR1 SNHLY and CDR2 FYNNEI. This CDR3 has 15 amino acids. The CDR3 DNA is TGTGCCAGCCAAAAAGGGACAGGGCTTGATCAGCCCCAGCATTTT. The encoded protein is CASQKGTGLDQPQHF.

This clonotype has a count of ten or more. V and J are TRBV7-3 and TRBJ2-4; 7 bases map to TRBD1. CDR3 length: 13 amino acids. Trimming at V came to 5 bases and at J to 5 bases, leaving 3 bases not matched to a gene. Germline-derived CDR1 and CDR2 are SGHTA and FQGTGA. The CDR3 region has the DNA TGTGCCAGCAGCCAGGGGACAGAAAACATTCAGTACTTC. It translates to CASSQGTENIQYF.

In regard to this clonotype: With a much larger clone just one base away, this may be a read error. V usage is TRBV29-1 and J usage is TRBJ2-1, with D tentatively TRBD1 (6 bases). This CDR3 is 14 amino acids long. The germline CDR1 and CDR2 sequences are SQVTM and ANQGSEA. For the CDR3, the DNA is TGCAGCGTTGGGGGGCCTACGAACTACAATGAGCAGCTCTTC. As protein: CSVGGPTNYNEQLF.

This clonotype was counted ten times or more. The V gene is TRBV18, the J gene TRBJ2-1, with a possible D match to TRBD2 (6 bases). The CDR3 totals 13 residues. V lost 4 bases, J lost 6 bases, and 10 bases lay in between. Looked up from germline, CDR1 is KGHSH and CDR2 is LQKENI. This chain's CDR3 is CASSREVSNEQFF. For the CDR3, the DNA is TGTGCCAGCTCACGGGAGGTTTCCAATGAGCAGTTCTTC.

The chain recombines TRBV19 with TRBJ1-3; D perhaps matches TRBD1 (5 bases). Germline assignment: CDR1 LNHDA and CDR2 SQIVND (reference sequence). The CDR3 contains 15 residues. V lost 8 bases to trimming and J lost 8 bases, with 22 bases between them. The CDR3 loop is CASRNTGPPGHTIYF. CDR3 DNA sequence: TGTGCCAGTCGAAATACGGGACCTCCCGGACACACCATATATTTT.

V is TRBV29-1 and J is TRBJ2-5; D is unresolved. The CDR3 is 15 amino acids. V lost 4 bases and J lost 4, with 19 bases in between. Germline assignment: CDR1 SQVTM and CDR2 ANQGSEA. The CDR3 DNA reads TGCAGCGTTGGCGGTATGTCAACTATAATAGAGACCCAGTACTTC. It encodes CSVGGMSTIIETQYF.

The sample holds a few counts of this clonotype. This could be a read error, since a much larger clone is one nucleotide away. CDR3 sequence: CSVDGGSLGGYEQCF. In nucleotides, the CDR3 is TGCAGCGTTGATGGCGGGAGTCTCGGTGGGTACGAGCAGTGCTTC. V is TRBV29-1 and J is TRBJ2-7, with 7 bases aligning to TRBD2. Looked up from germline, CDR1 is SQVTM and CDR2 is ANQGSEA. The CDR3 runs to 15 residues.

In this sample, this clonotype turned up a few times. This chain links TRBV5-1 with TRBJ1-1; D unresolved. The germline gives CDR1 SGHRS, CDR2 YFSETQ. V lost 4 bases to trimming and J lost 5 bases, with 15 bases between them. This CDR3 is 14 amino acids long. CDR3 nucleotides: TGCGCCAGCAGCGGGCCCTCTGTGGGGACTGAAGCTTTCTTT. This sequence encodes CASSGPSVGTEAFF.

The sample holds many counts of this clonotype. The CDR3 coding sequence is TGTGCCAGCAGCCCTACCGACAGGAACGAAAAACTGTTTTTT. It yields the protein CASSPTDRNEKLFF. The V and J genes are TRBV12-3 or TRBV12-4 and TRBJ1-4, with D possibly being TRBD1 (6 bases). The CDR3 totals 14 residues. V lost 6 bases to trimming and J lost 8 bases, with 16 bases between them.